In its sample, the clone carrying this TCR beta chain was seen once. The sample is drawn from a study of blood T cell repertoires in COVID-19. Study at large: Sources were T cells, B-cell-depleted T cells, or PBMCs; the material itself was cDNA or gDNA.

In the original analysis: Cell counts per sample came from amplifying reference gene primers. Assay: immunoSEQ multiplex PCR; the TCRdb copy retains only in-frame clones and omits some. V and J calls and clone size come straight from that table; D and trimming were deduced from the DNA. The table has some 150,000 clones, 70% to 80% seen once. CDR3 length: 16 amino acids. Germline V gene lookup returns CDR1 SGHTA and CDR2 FQGNSA. Trimming removed 2 bases from V and 5 bases from J; junction bases left unmatched: 6. Specimen: peripheral blood. The chain employs TRBV7-2 and TRBJ2-5, with TRBD2 matching over 12 bases. This receptor was taken from a woman in her 70s with COVID-19, enrolled during active disease. Here the CDR3 reads CASSLQLAGGRETQYF. CDR3 coding DNA: TGTGCCAGCAGCTTACAACTAGCGGGGGGTCGGGAGACCCAGTACTTC.